Listed here is a single T cell receptor (beta chain). No antigen is known for it. The sample belongs to a study of cytomegalovirus exposure and HLA in healthy donors. The PCR ran on 60 Vbeta and 13 Jbeta primers. Produced via immunoSEQ multiplex PCR; TCRdb's table is partial and in-frame only. This sample has a few hundred thousand clones, with 75% to 85% found just once. The CDR3 loop spans 13 amino acids. CDR1 and CDR2 from the germline V gene are SGHVS and FNYEAQ. With 0 bases removed from V and 13 bases from J, the gap between germline ends came to 13 bases. General study points: Per published reports, the classifier diagnosed cytomegalovirus status with high specificity and sensitivity. CMV serostatus stood as the only immune exposure information on hand. Likely technical artifact: a cluster of highly shared sequence variants. Three chains tied to CMV proved CMV antigen-specific in vitro.

The chain employs TRBV7-6 and TRBJ2-1; possibly TRBD2 for D (5 bases). The specimen was PBMCs. The TCR originated in a girl aged 2-10 years in good health and CMV-seronegative. The CDR3 spells CASSLATAGPQFF. Written as DNA, the CDR3 is TGTGCCAGCAGCTTAGCTACGGCGGGCCCCCAGTTCTTC.